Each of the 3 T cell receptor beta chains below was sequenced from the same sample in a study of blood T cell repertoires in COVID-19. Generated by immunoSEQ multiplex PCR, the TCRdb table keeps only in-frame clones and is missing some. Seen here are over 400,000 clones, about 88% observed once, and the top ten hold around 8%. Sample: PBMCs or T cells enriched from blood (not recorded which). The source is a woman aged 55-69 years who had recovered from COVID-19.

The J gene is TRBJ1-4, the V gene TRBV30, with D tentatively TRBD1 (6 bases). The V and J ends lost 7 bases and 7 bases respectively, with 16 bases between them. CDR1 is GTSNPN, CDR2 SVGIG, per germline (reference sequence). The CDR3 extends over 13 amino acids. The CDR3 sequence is CAFQGLRGEKLFF. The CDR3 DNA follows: TGTGCCTTTCAAGGGCTCAGGGGTGAAAAACTGTTTTTT.

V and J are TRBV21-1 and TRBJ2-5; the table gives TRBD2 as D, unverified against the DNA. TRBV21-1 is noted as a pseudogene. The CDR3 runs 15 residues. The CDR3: CASSPRGFVGETQYF. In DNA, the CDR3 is TGTGCCAGCTCACCCCGGGGATTTGTCGGGGAGACCCAGTACTTC.

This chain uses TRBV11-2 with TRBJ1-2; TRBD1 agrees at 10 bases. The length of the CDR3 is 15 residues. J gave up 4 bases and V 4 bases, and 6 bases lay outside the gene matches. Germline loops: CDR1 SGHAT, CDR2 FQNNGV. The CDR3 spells CASSSLGQGTYGYTF. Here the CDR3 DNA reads TGTGCCAGCAGCTCCTTGGGACAGGGGACCTATGGCTACACCTTC.